The 21 T cell receptor beta chains presented below share a single source sample, sequenced in a study of shared clonotypes between healthy human individuals. Profiled with immunoSEQ multiplex PCR; TCRdb holds only in-frame clones, not every one. Counted here are approximately 1.5 million clones, 95% to 99% occurring once; the ten biggest clones make up roughly 0.4%. Sequencing was done on a sample of naive CD4+ T cells sorted from blood. Indicated subset: CD45RA+ positively selected. The receptors come from a young man in good health.

The chain joins TRBV18 to TRBJ2-1, with D possibly being TRBD2 (6 bases). Trimming stripped 0 bases from V and 0 bases from J, with 12 bases between. CDR3 length: 17 residues. Germline CDR1 KGHSH, CDR2 LQKENI. The CDR3 region is CASSPPVGSSSYNEQFF. CDR3 in DNA: TGTGCCAGCTCACCACCCGTCGGGAGCAGCTCCTACAATGAGCAGTTCTTC.

The chain has TRBV5-1 and TRBJ2-7, with no clear D. There are 14 residues in the CDR3. Germline V gene data show CDR1 as SGHRS and CDR2 as YFSETQ. The V gene lost 0 bases and the J gene lost 1 base, with 8 bases spanning the gap. The CDR3 sequence is CASSLVPTSYEQYF. CDR3 nucleotide sequence: TGCGCCAGCAGCTTGGTTCCGACATCCTACGAGCAGTACTTC.

The gene calls are TRBV5-5 and TRBJ2-7, with unresolved D. The CDR3 sequence is 14 residues long. Between the trimmed V and J ends, which lost 4 bases and 2 bases, there was a span of 13 bases. Germline CDR1 and CDR2: SGHKS and YYEKEE (reference sequence). In DNA form, the CDR3 reads TGTGCCAGCAGCCCTACGACACGGACCTACGAGCAGTACTTC. Amino acids: CASSPTTRTYEQYF.

This clone was detected only once. The sample holds other DNA sequences that translate to the same CDR3. The chain uses TRBV18 and TRBJ2-7; 8 positions agree with TRBD1. This CDR3 region has 14 residues. Looked up from germline, CDR1 is KGHSH and CDR2 is LQKENI. The junction had 4 bases not matched to a gene; V was cut back by 3 bases and J by 3 bases. DNA for the CDR3: TGTGCCAGCTCACCTACGACAGGGGACTACGAGCAGTACTTC. This encodes CASSPTTGDYEQYF.

The CDR3 sequence: CAIGTSGRTSNEQFF. CDR3 bases: TGTGCCATCGGGACTAGCGGGAGGACCTCAAATGAGCAGTTCTTC. V usage is TRBV10-3 and J usage is TRBJ2-1; 15 bases map to TRBD2. Germline CDR1 is ENHRY and CDR2 is SYGVKD. With 8 bases clipped from V and 7 bases from J, the junction kept 6 bases outside the gene matches. The CDR3 loop spans 15 amino acids.

V usage is TRBV11-2 and J usage is TRBJ2-5; D not certain. Between the trimmed V and J ends, which lost 0 bases and 9 bases, there was a span of 17 bases. This CDR3 comprises 15 residues. Per the germline V gene, CDR1 is SGHAT and CDR2 is FQNNGV. The CDR3 reads CASSLDLVGPRAQYF. The CDR3 DNA reads as TGTGCCAGCAGCTTAGATCTTGTGGGCCCAAGAGCCCAGTACTTC.

This rearrangement joins TRBV10-1 to TRBJ1-4; D is undetermined. Germline V gives CDR1 WNHNN, CDR2 SYGVQD (reference sequence). The CDR3 runs to 11 residues. Between the trimmed V and J ends, which lost 8 bases and 4 bases, there was a span of 5 bases. CDR3 sequence: CASGINEKLFF. CDR3 DNA sequence: TGCGCCAGCGGTATTAATGAAAAACTGTTTTTT.

The rearrangement links TRBV18 to TRBJ2-1; perhaps TRBD1 as D (6 bases). The germline CDR1 and CDR2 sequences are KGHSH and LQKENI. Between the trimmed V and J ends, which lost 3 bases and 6 bases, there was a span of 15 bases. This CDR3 has 15 residues. The CDR3: CASSPQTRTANEQFF. The CDR3, as DNA: TGTGCCAGCTCACCCCAGACGCGGACAGCCAATGAGCAGTTCTTC.

The chain carries TRBV5-5 and TRBJ2-7, with D possibly matching TRBD1 (6 bases). CDR3 length: 15 residues. Trimming removed 4 bases from V and 0 bases from J, with 14 bases in between. Germline V gives CDR1 SGHKS, CDR2 YYEKEE (reference sequence). CDR3 sequence reads: CASSHDRYSSYEQYF. CDR3 nucleotide sequence: TGTGCCAGCAGCCACGACAGGTATAGCTCCTACGAGCAGTACTTC. The complete variable domain, with remaining parts taken from reference TRBV5-5 and TRBJ2-7, reads DAGVTQSPTHLIKTRGQQVTLRCSPISGHKSVSWYQQVLGQGPQFIFQYYEKEERGRGNFPDRFSARQFPNYSSELNVNALLLGDSALYLCASSHDRYSSYEQYFGPGTRLTVT.

The gene calls are TRBV7-3 and TRBJ2-3; tentatively, D is TRBD2 (5 bases). Trimming stripped 10 bases from V and 0 bases from J, with 14 bases between. The CDR3 totals 14 residues. Per the germline V gene, CDR1 is SGHTA and CDR2 is FQGTGA. The CDR3 reads CATRVGASTDTQYF. CDR3 coding DNA: TGTGCCACTCGGGTGGGAGCTAGCACAGATACGCAGTATTTT.

V usage is TRBV7-9 and J usage is TRBJ2-2, with a tentative D call TRBD2 (5 bases). Trimming shortened V by 3 bases and J by 7 bases, and 21 bases separated the two germline ends. The CDR3 covers 17 residues. Germline values: CDR1 SEHNR, CDR2 FQNEAQ (reference sequence). CDR3 region: CASSLDTSSLSIGELFF. The CDR3 nucleotides read TGTGCCAGCAGCTTGGATACTAGTAGTTTGTCCATCGGGGAGCTGTTTTTT.

J is TRBJ2-1 and V is TRBV4-3; D is possibly TRBD2 (5 bases). The V gene's germline CDR1 is LGHNA and CDR2 YSLEER. This CDR3 is built from 14 residues. Trimming removed 4 bases at V and 6 bases at J, with 13 bases between. Written as DNA, the CDR3 is TGCGCCAGCAGCCGGACGCTCACTAGCAATGAGCAGTTCTTC. Protein sequence: CASSRTLTSNEQFF.

The chain couples TRBV5-1 to TRBJ2-5; D gene unclear. Germline V lookup: CDR1 SGHRS, CDR2 YFSETQ. CDR3 size: 13 residues. Between the trimmed V and J ends, which lost 5 bases and 4 bases, there was a span of 12 bases. The CDR3 protein is CASRPGDVETQYF. The CDR3 DNA reads TGCGCCAGCAGACCCGGAGATGTAGAGACCCAGTACTTC.

V usage is TRBV15 and J usage is TRBJ1-3; possible D gene TRBD1, 5 bases. Looked up from germline, CDR1 is LNHNV and CDR2 is YYDKDF (reference sequence). The CDR3 totals 14 residues. Trimming removed 1 base from V and 2 bases from J, with 6 bases in between. The CDR3 DNA reads TGTGCCACCAGCAGAGGGGGGACTGGAAACACCATATATTTT. Amino acids: CATSRGGTGNTIYF.

The V gene is TRBV27, the J gene TRBJ1-1, with TRBD1 matching over 8 bases. This CDR3 has 16 residues. The ends lost 4 bases at V and 0 bases at J; junction bases unmatched: 7. Germline V lookup: CDR1 MNHEY, CDR2 SMNVEV (reference sequence). CDR3 in DNA: TGTGCCAGCAGTTCGGAAACGGACAGGGTGAACACTGAAGCTTTCTTT. As protein: CASSSETDRVNTEAFF.

This sequence joins TRBV7-9 and TRBJ2-1, with 9 bases identical to TRBD1. Trimming removed 1 base from V and 16 bases from J; junction bases left unmatched: 17. The length of the CDR3 is 16 residues. The germline gives CDR1 SEHNR, CDR2 FQNEAQ (reference sequence). Written as DNA, the CDR3 is TGTGCCAGCAGCTTAGGTCGGGACAGGGTTAGTATGGGAGGCTTCTTC. Translated, it gives CASSLGRDRVSMGGFF.

The V and J genes are TRBV2 and TRBJ1-4; unclear D gene. V lost 10 bases, J lost 0 bases, and 12 bases lay in between. Germline lookup yields CDR1 SNHLY and CDR2 FYNNEI. The CDR3 spans 14 residues. The CDR3 DNA reads as TGTGCCACCTCCAAAGGGTCAACTAATGAAAAACTGTTTTTT. Translating it yields CATSKGSTNEKLFF.

As regards this clone: Different DNA sequences within this sample yield the same CDR3. The rearrangement joins TRBV5-5 to TRBJ2-1; D is unresolved. Germline values: CDR1 SGHKS, CDR2 YYEKEE (reference sequence). The CDR3 has 13 residues. Trimming removed 0 bases at V and 5 bases at J, with 6 bases between. CDR3 DNA sequence: TGTGCCAGCAGCTTGGCGCCACACAATGAGCAGTTCTTC. Protein: CASSLAPHNEQFF. The whole variable domain, remainder taken from reference TRBV5-5 and TRBJ2-1, is DAGVTQSPTHLIKTRGQQVTLRCSPISGHKSVSWYQQVLGQGPQFIFQYYEKEERGRGNFPDRFSARQFPNYSSELNVNALLLGDSALYLCASSLAPHNEQFFGPGTRLTVL.

The gene calls are TRBV2 and TRBJ2-2; D is undetermined. Germline V gene sequence: CDR1 SNHLY, CDR2 FYNNEI. Trimming took off 1 base at V and 8 bases at J, with 8 bases between the two ends. The CDR3 sequence is 13 residues long. The CDR3 reads CASSEEAEGELFF. The DNA for the CDR3 is TGTGCCAGCAGTGAAGAGGCGGAAGGGGAGCTGTTTTTT. The whole variable domain, remainder taken from reference TRBV2 and TRBJ2-2, is EPEVTQTPSHQVTQMGQEVILRCVPISNHLYFYWYRQILGQKVEFLVSFYNNEISEKSEIFDDQFSVERPDGSNFTLKIRSTKLEDSAMYFCASSEEAEGELFFGEGSRLTVL.

DNA of the CDR3: TGTGCCAGTACTTTGGTTTATAGCAATCAGCCCCAGCATTTT. It yields the protein CASTLVYSNQPQHF. The chain combines TRBV19 with TRBJ1-5; D ambiguous. The CDR3 length is 14 residues. V was cut by 7 bases and J by 0 bases, with 10 bases left in between. CDR1 LNHDA and CDR2 SQIVND come from the germline V gene (reference sequence).

The V and J genes are TRBV7-9 and TRBJ1-1; 7 bases are shared with TRBD1. V gave up 3 bases and J gave up 7 bases; unmatched junction bases: 8. Germline V CDR1 and CDR2: SEHNR, FQNEAQ (reference sequence). The length of the CDR3 is 14 residues. This CDR3 reads CASSFPGQQHEAFF. The DNA for the CDR3 is TGTGCCAGCAGCTTTCCGGGACAGCAACATGAAGCTTTCTTT.